This paragraph covers one TCR beta chain sequence. J gave up 2 bases and V 7 bases, and 5 bases lay outside the gene matches. Per germline, CDR1 MNHNS and CDR2 SASEGT. CDR3 size: 14 residues. Primers included in the PCR were 60 Vbeta and 13 Jbeta primers. TCRdb's copy holds only in-frame clones and misses some; the assay was immunoSEQ multiplex PCR. The sample consists of roughly 100,000 clones, around a tenth of them appearing once. This entry comes from a study of cytomegalovirus exposure and HLA in healthy donors. Sequencing used PBMCs. The V and J genes are TRBV6-1 and TRBJ2-7, with 10 nucleotides matching TRBD2. The receptor was isolated from a man aged 50-60 years in good health and CMV-seropositive. CDR3 amino acids: CASTRLAGAYEQYF. The CDR3 DNA follows: TGTGCCAGCACTCGACTAGCGGGCGCCTACGAGCAGTACTTC.